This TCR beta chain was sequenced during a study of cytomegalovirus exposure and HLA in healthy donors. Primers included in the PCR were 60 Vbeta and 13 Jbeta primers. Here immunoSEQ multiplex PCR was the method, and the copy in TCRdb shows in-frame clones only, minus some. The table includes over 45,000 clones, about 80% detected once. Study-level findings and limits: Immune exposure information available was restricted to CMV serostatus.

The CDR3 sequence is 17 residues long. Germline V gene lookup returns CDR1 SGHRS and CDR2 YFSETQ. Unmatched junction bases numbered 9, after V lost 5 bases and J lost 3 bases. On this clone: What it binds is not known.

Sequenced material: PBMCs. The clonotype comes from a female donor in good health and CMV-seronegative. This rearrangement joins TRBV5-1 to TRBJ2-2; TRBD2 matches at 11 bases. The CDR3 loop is CASRIAGGISDTGELFF. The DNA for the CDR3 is TGCGCCAGCAGAATAGCGGGGGGGATTTCTGACACCGGGGAGCTGTTTTTT. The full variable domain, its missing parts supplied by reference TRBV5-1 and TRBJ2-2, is KAGVTQTPRYLIKTRGQQVTLSCSPISGHRSVSWYQQTPGQGLQFLFEYFSETQRNKGNFPGRFSGRQFSNSRSEMNVSTLELGDSALYLCASRIAGGISDTGELFFGEGSRLTVL.